Sequencing of this T cell receptor beta chain was carried out in a study of CD8+ T cells in alopecia areata. For the study at large: Treated patients were given 5 to 10 mg oral tofacitinib twice daily. Tofacitinib ran 6 to 18 months, followed by 6 months off drug. Regarding the study as a whole: Lesional scalp exceeded normal scalp in clonality, especially in alopecia totalis/universalis. Normal-skin resident alphabeta T cells also appear among scalp sample sequences.

Trimming stripped 1 base from V and 6 bases from J, with 18 bases between. Germline V lookup: CDR1 SGHAT, CDR2 FQNNGV. This CDR3 is 16 amino acids long. Following extraction, RNA underwent reverse transcription to cDNA, which served as the sequencing template. TCRdb's copy holds only in-frame clones and misses some; the assay was immunoSEQ multiplex PCR. The sample lists 14,000 or so clones, 55% to 70% occurring once. The sample holds a few counts of this clone. The antigen is undetermined. Both peripheral blood and punch biopsies of lesional scalp skin were obtained from patients who had alopecia areata.

The rearrangement links TRBV11-2 to TRBJ1-2; D unresolved. The sample consisted of skin, taken at week 0. The sequence was obtained from a human donor with alopecia areata. The CDR3 sequence: CASSLGFWVRVHGYTF. The CDR3 nucleotides are TGTGCCAGCAGCTTAGGATTTTGGGTTCGGGTCCATGGCTACACCTTC.